The T cell receptor (beta chain) described here comes from a study of blood T cell repertoires in COVID-19. Study in general: The United States, Italy and Spain provided the acute and convalescent COVID-19 samples. Nucleic acid was either cDNA or gDNA, and it came from T cells, B-cell-depleted T cells, or PBMCs.

In the original workflow: Amplification of reference gene primers provided the estimated nucleated cell counts. Using immunoSEQ multiplex PCR, the repertoire was profiled, and TCRdb retains in-frame clones only, with some absent. That table is the source of V, J and clone size, and D and trimming were worked out from the DNA. The data show about 280,000 clones, with 70% to 90% seen just once and approximately 5.1% held by the top ten. There are a few counts of this clone. The CDR3 totals 15 residues. The germline V and J ends were trimmed by 0 bases and 0 bases, with 9 bases remaining between them. Looked up from germline, CDR1 is SGDLS and CDR2 is YYNGEE.

Sequencing was carried out using peripheral blood. The chain combines TRBV9 with TRBJ1-2; D unclear. The TCR was taken from a man between 45 and 60 years old with active or convalescent COVID-19. The CDR3 region is CASSVVVTTNYGYTF. The CDR3 nucleotides read TGTGCCAGCAGCGTAGTGGTTACAACTAACTATGGCTACACCTTC.